The subject of this entry is one T cell receptor (beta chain). TCRdb's table, derived via immunoSEQ multiplex PCR, lists solely in-frame clones and lacks some. This repertoire shows tens of thousands of clones, more than 85% found once; its top ten account for over 4%. This sample is drawn from a study of technical replicates of blood from a handful of donors. The germline V gene has CDR1 SEHNR and CDR2 FQNEAQ (reference sequence). The CDR3 is made up of 12 amino acids. The V and J ends lost 6 bases and 6 bases respectively, with 11 bases between them. This sequence joins TRBV7-9 and TRBJ1-2; D gene ambiguous. Material for sequencing was PBMCs. The TCR comes from a human donor in good health. Some clones in this sample may be carry-over from other donors' samples. The CDR3 DNA sequence: TGTGCCAGCAGGCTGGGAGGGAATGGCTACACCTTC. Its translation: CASRLGGNGYTF.